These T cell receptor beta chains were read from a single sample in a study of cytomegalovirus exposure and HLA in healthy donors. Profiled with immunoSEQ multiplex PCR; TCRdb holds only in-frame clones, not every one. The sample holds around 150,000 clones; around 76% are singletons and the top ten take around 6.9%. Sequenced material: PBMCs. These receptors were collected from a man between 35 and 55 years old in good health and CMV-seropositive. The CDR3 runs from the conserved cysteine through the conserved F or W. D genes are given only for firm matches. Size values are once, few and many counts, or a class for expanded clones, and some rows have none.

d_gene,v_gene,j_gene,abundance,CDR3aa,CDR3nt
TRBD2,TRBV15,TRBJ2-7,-,CATMKSGGVYEQYF,TGTGCCACCATGAAGAGCGGGGGAGTCTACGAGCAGTACTTC
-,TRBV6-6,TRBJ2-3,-,CASTNPSTDTQYF,TGTGCCAGCACTAATCCTAGCACAGATACGCAGTATTTT
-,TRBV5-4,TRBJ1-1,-,CAFFVGRNTEAFF,TGTGCGTTTTTTGTGGGCAGGAACACTGAAGCTTTCTTT
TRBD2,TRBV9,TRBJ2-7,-,CASSGTSGGLSYEQYF,TGTGCCAGCAGTGGGACTAGCGGGGGACTCTCCTACGAGCAGTACTTC
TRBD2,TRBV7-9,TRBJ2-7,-,CSSSSGEGSVGEQYF,TGTTCCAGCAGCTCGGGGGAGGGGAGTGTGGGCGAGCAGTACTTC
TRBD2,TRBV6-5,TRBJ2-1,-,CASSYSYPGGYNEQFF,TGTGCCAGCAGTTACTCATACCCGGGGGGGTACAATGAGCAGTTCTTC
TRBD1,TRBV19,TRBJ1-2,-,CASSNRPGTGGDGYTF,TGTGCCAGTAGTAACCGCCCCGGGACAGGGGGCGATGGCTACACCTTC
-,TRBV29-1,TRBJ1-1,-,CSVAGGEAFF,TGCAGCGTGGCAGGAGGTGAAGCTTTCTTT
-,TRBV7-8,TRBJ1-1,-,CASSFVTGTEAFF,TGTGCCAGCAGCTTTGTAACAGGCACTGAAGCTTTCTTT
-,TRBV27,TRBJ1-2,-,CASSSVPYGYTF,TGTGCCAGCAGTTCTGTTCCCTATGGCTACACCTTC
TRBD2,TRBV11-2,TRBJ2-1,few,CASELAGGPNEQFF,TGTGCCAGCGAACTAGCGGGGGGTCCTAATGAGCAGTTCTTC
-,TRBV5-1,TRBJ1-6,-,CASRRASSSPLHF,TGCGCCAGCAGGAGGGCATCCAGCTCACCCCTCCACTTT
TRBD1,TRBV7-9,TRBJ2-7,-,CASSLDRGYPYEQYF,TGTGCCAGCAGCTTAGACAGGGGGTACCCCTACGAGCAGTACTTC
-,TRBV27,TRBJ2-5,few,CASSRADRFLETQYF,TGTGCCAGCAGTCGTGCGGATCGTTTTCTCGAGACCCAGTACTTC